This record looks at one TCR beta chain sequence and its context. This clone's antigen is unknown. The record has no base qualities; no much larger clone is one base away. Preparation of the library involved PCR. For sequencing, an Illumina HiSeq 2500 was employed. Molecular barcoding was employed in the preparation of TCR libraries, with unique molecular identifiers being used to normalize TCRbeta repertoire quantification. The public reads were run again by TCRdb, first through fastp at Q25 and then through MiXCR, and only productive beta chains were kept. Each CDR3 protein gets just one entry, which takes the most common genes and DNA from the rows behind it. Across this sample there are 300,000 to 400,000 distinct CDR3 sequences, with about 16% seen only once. The ten largest clones add up to roughly 40% of the sample. For CDR1 and CDR2, the germline V gene lists MGHRA and YSYEKL. The cysteine opens and the phenylalanine closes a CDR3 of 18 amino acids. The sequence is cut down to CDR3 DNA, 54 bases in frame from base 1. V loses 4 bases of germline sequence and J loses 3 bases, and the interval between the two ends is 23 bases.

The sample's treatment or condition, from its label and the paper: allogeneic hematopoietic cell transplantation with graft depleted of TCRalphabeta T cells and CD19 B cells. Transplant recipients were children who received TCRalphabeta/CD19-depleted allogeneic hematopoietic cell grafts. The record originates from a study of T-cell reconstitution after alpha-beta-depleted transplantation in children (dated by TCRdb to 2016 to 2017). For the study in its entirety: The study quantitatively tracked T-cell immune reconstitution after TCRalphabeta/CD19-depleted allogeneic hematopoietic cell transplantation in children using TCR repertoire profiling. Findings and caveats that apply to the study as a whole: In some patients, high TCRbeta diversity at day 60 was attributed to recipient T cells and intrathymic progenitors that had survived conditioning. Apparently early alphabetaT-cell count recovery about two months after transplant reportedly relied on only several hundred rapidly expanded clones derived from non-depleted graft cells. Hyperexpanded clone frequencies declined over subsequent months; after one year, T-cell counts and TCRbeta diversity were mostly attributed to newly produced T cells.

The TCR sequence derives from a male patient aged 2-9 years who had a stem cell transplant for acute lymphoblastic leukemia, so the T cells may come from the graft donor. This chain joins TRBV4-1 to TRBJ2-3; the D gene is perhaps TRBD2, from 6 matching bases. The sample here was PBMCs, mostly from graft donor cells, taken 360 days after TCRalphabeta/CD19-depleted stem cell transplant. For the CDR3, the sequence is CASSRVFHRAGSTDTQYF. The nucleotides read TGCGCCAGCAGCCGAGTATTCCATCGGGCGGGATCGACAGATACGCAGTATTTT.